What follows are 27 T cell receptor beta chains derived from one specimen sequenced in a study of CD8 T cells in Susac syndrome. The RNA input was about 0.5 to 1 ug, and it was reverse transcribed with random hexamers. TCRdb redid the calling of the immunoSEQ multiplex PCR reads with MiXCR, one entry per CDR3 protein. This table holds about 90,000 distinct CDR3 sequences, over 80% found once. The sample comprised CD8+ T cells from PBMCs. These receptors were collected from a human donor in good health.

The V and J genes are TRBV29-1 and TRBJ2-5; 9 bases align to TRBD2. The CDR3 has 14 residues. Losses at the gene ends were 6 bases for V and 5 bases for J; bases not matched to a gene: 10. Germline values: CDR1 SQVTM, CDR2 ANQGSEA. The CDR3 bases are TGCAGCGTGCCGAAGGCTAGCGGGGTGGAGACCCAGTACTTC. This encodes CSVPKASGVETQYF.

The V call is TRBV5-3, the J call TRBJ2-7; 8 bases align to TRBD1. TRBV5-3 is an open reading frame whose function is uncertain. Trimming took 4 bases from V and 0 from J; bases not matched to a gene: 3. CDR3 length: 14 residues. This chain's CDR3 is CARSRGQGSYEQYF. CDR3 nucleotides: TGTGCCAGAAGCCGTGGACAGGGCTCCTACGAGCAGTACTTC.

The V gene is TRBV5-1, the J gene TRBJ1-1; D is undetermined. The germline gives CDR1 SGHRS, CDR2 YFSETQ. The CDR3 spans 13 residues. V gave up 0 bases and J gave up 1 base, with 4 bases separating them. CDR3 amino acids: CASSLDRNTEAFF. CDR3 coding DNA: TGCGCCAGCAGCTTGGACCGGAACACTGAAGCTTTCTTT.

CDR3 sequence: CAISESNSQYSYEQYF. The CDR3 region has the DNA TGTGCCATCAGTGAGTCGAACAGCCAGTACTCCTACGAGCAGTACTTC. The chain has TRBV10-3 and TRBJ2-7; D not resolved. Trimming took off 0 bases at V and 0 bases at J, with 12 bases between the two ends. Germline-derived CDR1 and CDR2 are ENHRY and SYGVKD. This CDR3 has 16 amino acids.

Only one count was recorded for this clonotype. The gene calls are TRBV5-4 and TRBJ1-1; D is unclear. Trimming left V 0 bases short and J 7 bases short, with 16 bases between. The germline CDR1 and CDR2 sequences are SGHNT and YYREEE (reference sequence). There are 15 residues in the CDR3. CDR3 amino acids: CASSLGSAPIGEAFF. The CDR3 nucleotides read TGTGCCAGCAGCTTGGGTTCAGCTCCTATCGGTGAAGCTTTCTTT.

This chain uses TRBV9 with TRBJ2-6; D might be TRBD1 (6 bases). The V gene lost 4 bases and the J gene lost 0 bases, with 14 bases spanning the gap. Germline V CDR1 and CDR2: SGDLS, YYNGEE. This CDR3 is built from 17 residues. In nucleotides, the CDR3 is TGTGCCAGCAGCTCAGGTCAGGGGTACTCTGGGGCCAACGTCCTGACTTTC. It is translated as CASSSGQGYSGANVLTF.

This rearrangement joins TRBV13 to TRBJ1-2; TRBD1 is a possible D gene (5 bases). The CDR3 has 13 amino acids. Trimming pared 5 bases from V and 9 bases from J, leaving 16 bases between. From germline, CDR1 is PRHDT and CDR2 FYEKMQ (reference sequence). The CDR3 nucleotides are TGTGCCAGCAGCGGCTCGGGGGTCCTGAGCTACACCTTC. It is translated as CASSGSGVLSYTF.

V usage is TRBV7-8 and J usage is TRBJ2-1; 8 bases are shared with TRBD2. Germline trimming cut 4 bases from V and 3 bases from J; bases unmatched to any gene: 5. The CDR3 has 15 residues. Germline values: CDR1 SGHVS, CDR2 FQNEAQ. The CDR3 DNA follows: TGTGCCAGCAGCTGGAGCGGGGGCCACTACAATGAGCAGTTCTTC. Translating it yields CASSWSGGHYNEQFF.

The chain couples TRBV30 to TRBJ1-2; D possibly corresponds to TRBD1 (6 bases). This CDR3 region has 12 residues. V lost 1 base and J 7 bases, leaving 10 bases between the germline ends. Germline CDR1 is GTSNPN and CDR2 is SVGIG (reference sequence). Here the CDR3 reads CAWSETGFGYTF. CDR3 coding DNA: TGTGCCTGGAGTGAGACAGGTTTTGGCTACACCTTC.

The chain recombines TRBV7-2 with TRBJ2-3; D is possibly TRBD1 or TRBD2 (5 bases each). Trimming shortened V by 1 base and J by 1 base, and 9 bases separated the two germline ends. Germline V gene lookup returns CDR1 SGHTA and CDR2 FQGNSA. The CDR3 length is 15 residues. CDR3 sequence: CASSLGRGGTDTQYF. The CDR3 DNA sequence: TGTGCCAGCAGCTTAGGTCGAGGGGGCACAGATACGCAGTATTTT.

The V and J genes are TRBV7-2 and TRBJ2-5; the D is unclear. CDR3 length: 13 amino acids. CDR1 is SGHTA and CDR2 is FQGNSA in the germline V gene. Trimming took off 5 bases at V and 3 bases at J, with 10 bases between the two ends. The CDR3 sequence is CASSTFPEETQYF. The CDR3 DNA sequence: TGTGCCAGCAGCACCTTCCCGGAAGAGACCCAGTACTTC.

This chain connects TRBV7-6 to TRBJ1-1; TRBD1 is a possible D gene (5 bases). CDR3 size: 15 residues. CDR1 is SGHVS and CDR2 is FNYEAQ in the germline V gene. Trimming removed 0 bases at V and 0 bases at J, with 8 bases between. The CDR3 is CASSLAQGLNTEAFF. The CDR3 DNA reads as TGTGCCAGCAGCTTAGCCCAGGGACTGAACACTGAAGCTTTCTTT.

The CDR3 sequence: CASSQVTALNSPLHF. The CDR3 nucleotides are TGCGCCAGCAGCCAAGTCACCGCATTGAATTCACCCCTCCACTTT. The genes are TRBV4-1 and TRBJ1-6; D uncertain. V was pared by 1 base and J by 7 bases, with 11 bases between. Germline assignment: CDR1 MGHRA and CDR2 YSYEKL. This CDR3 is 15 amino acids long.

V usage is TRBV16 and J usage is TRBJ2-7, with D perhaps matching TRBD1 (6 bases). There are 18 residues in the CDR3. Trimming shortened V by 2 bases and J by 4 bases, and 24 bases separated the two germline ends. Germline CDR1 and CDR2: KGHSY and FQNENV. CDR3 sequence (DNA): TGTGCCAGCAGCCAAAATACAGGGTCGAGGTGGATAAGGTACGAGCAGTACTTC. Protein: CASSQNTGSRWIRYEQYF.

The rearrangement uses TRBV29-1 and TRBJ1-6, with 8 bases matching TRBD1. Germline V gene data show CDR1 as SQVTM and CDR2 as ANQGSEA. V lost 7 bases to trimming and J lost 3 bases; unmatched junction nucleotides: 5. The CDR3 covers 14 residues. The CDR3 loop reads CSAEDRDYNSPLHF. Written as DNA, the CDR3 is TGCAGCGCCGAGGACAGGGACTATAATTCACCCCTCCACTTT.

This chain links TRBV14 with TRBJ2-2; tentative D call: TRBD2 (6 bases). Germline assignment: CDR1 SGHDN and CDR2 FVKESK. V lost 1 base to trimming and J lost 6 bases, with 9 bases between them. The CDR3 has 14 amino acids. The CDR3 sequence is CASSQVGGSGELFF. The CDR3 nucleotides are TGTGCCAGCAGCCAAGTTGGAGGGTCCGGGGAGCTGTTTTTT. Full variable domain (missing parts from reference TRBV14 and TRBJ2-2): EAGVTQFPSHSVIEKGQTVTLRCDPISGHDNLYWYRRVMGKEIKFLLHFVKESKQDESGMPNNRFLAERTGGTYSTLKVQPAELEDSGVYFCASSQVGGSGELFFGEGSRLTVL.

V is TRBV29-1 and J is TRBJ2-5; 10 bases map to TRBD1. This CDR3 spans 12 amino acids. Germline trimming cut 6 bases from V and 3 bases from J; bases unmatched to any gene: 1. In germline, CDR1 is SQVTM, CDR2 ANQGSEA. CDR3 DNA sequence: TGCAGCGTGACAGGGGGCGAAGAGACCCAGTACTTC. Translating it yields CSVTGGEETQYF.

This chain links TRBV15 with TRBJ2-1; possibly TRBD2 for D (5 bases). Germline CDR1 reads LNHNV; CDR2 reads YYDKDF (reference sequence). CDR3 length: 14 residues. Trimming cost V 5 bases and J 5 bases, with 13 bases left between them. For the CDR3, the DNA is TGTGCCACCAGCGGACCGGGATGGGACAATGAGCAGTTCTTC. Its translation is CATSGPGWDNEQFF.

This rearrangement joins TRBV7-9 to TRBJ2-7; no clear D gene. V lost 5 bases to trimming and J lost 4 bases, with 18 bases between them. CDR1 SEHNR and CDR2 FQNEAQ come from the germline V gene (reference sequence). The CDR3 runs to 15 residues. The CDR3 DNA reads as TGTGCCAGCAGCCCGACCGGGCCCATCGGGTACGAGCAGTACTTC. Translating it yields CASSPTGPIGYEQYF.

The rearrangement uses TRBV15 and TRBJ1-5; D uncertain. This CDR3 spans 13 amino acids. Germline V gene sequence: CDR1 LNHNV, CDR2 YYDKDF (reference sequence). The V end lost 1 base, the J end lost 3 bases, and 4 bases lay between the germline ends. CDR3 loop: CATSRAFNQPQHF. The CDR3 region has the DNA TGTGCCACCAGCAGAGCCTTCAATCAGCCCCAGCATTTT. The full variable domain, rest sourced from reference TRBV15 and TRBJ1-5, is DAMVIQNPRYQVTQFGKPVTLSCSQTLNHNVMYWYQQKSSQAPKLLFHYYDKDFNNEADTPDNFQSRRPNTSFCFLDIRSPGLGDTAMYLCATSRAFNQPQHFGDGTRLSIL.

V usage is TRBV20-1 and J usage is TRBJ1-5, with D perhaps TRBD1 (6 bases). V was shortened by 4 bases and J by 0 bases, with 7 bases between the two germline ends. This CDR3 has 13 amino acids. Germline V gene data show CDR1 as DFQATT and CDR2 as SNEGSKA (reference sequence). In DNA, the CDR3 is TGCAGTGCTACGGACAGTAGCAATCAGCCCCAGCATTTT. Its protein is CSATDSSNQPQHF.

This clonotype was recorded once. The V gene is TRBV2, the J gene TRBJ2-7; D is unclear. The germline V gene has CDR1 SNHLY and CDR2 FYNNEI. The length of the CDR3 is 16 residues. Trimming shortened V by 6 bases and J by 2 bases, and 20 bases separated the two germline ends. DNA of the CDR3: TGTGCCAGCAGCGGACCCGTGGACCCTATCCCCTACGAGCAGTACTTC. Its protein product is CASSGPVDPIPYEQYF.

The chain recombines TRBV20-1 with TRBJ2-7; D could derive from TRBD1 or TRBD2 (5 bases each). Trimming removed 5 bases at V and 0 bases at J, with 14 bases between. CDR1 and CDR2 (germline): DFQATT, SNEGSKA (reference sequence). This CDR3 comprises 14 residues. This CDR3 is CSAPDGTNSYEQYF. In DNA, the CDR3 is TGCAGTGCTCCGGACGGGACCAACTCCTACGAGCAGTACTTC.

V gene TRBV25-1 combines with J gene TRBJ1-3; 7 bases match TRBD1. CDR1 and CDR2 from the germline V gene are MGHDK and SYGVNS. The CDR3 has 14 residues. The ends lost 5 bases at V and 3 bases at J; junction bases unmatched: 4. The CDR3 is CASSLTGIGNTIYF. CDR3 DNA: TGTGCCAGCAGTCTGACAGGGATTGGAAACACCATATATTTT.

This clonotype has a single count. The chain employs TRBV29-1 and TRBJ1-1; unclear D gene. This CDR3 spans 12 amino acids. V lost 2 bases and J lost 4, with 8 bases in between. Looked up from germline, CDR1 is SQVTM and CDR2 is ANQGSEA. The CDR3 region is CSVERAATEAFF. CDR3 DNA sequence: TGCAGCGTTGAACGGGCAGCCACTGAAGCTTTCTTT.

The chain is built from TRBV20-1 and TRBJ2-7; D not certain. Germline CDR1 is DFQATT and CDR2 is SNEGSKA (reference sequence). Trimming cost V 6 bases and J 2 bases, with 20 bases left between them. This CDR3 comprises 15 residues. In DNA, the CDR3 is TGCAGTGCGCCGATAGAGGAGTTTTTGACCTACGAGCAGTACTTC. Protein product: CSAPIEEFLTYEQYF.

The chain recombines TRBV27 with TRBJ2-7, with 7 bases that match TRBD1. This CDR3 spans 14 amino acids. From germline, CDR1 is MNHEY and CDR2 SMNVEV (reference sequence). The V gene end was trimmed by 6 bases and the J gene end by 3 bases; junction bases not matched to a gene: 8. In DNA form, the CDR3 reads TGTGCCAGCAGCTTGGGACAGTGGGGCTACGAGCAGTACTTC. Its translation is CASSLGQWGYEQYF.